This T cell receptor (beta chain) was obtained from a study of regulatory T cells in long-lasting Graves disease. Study-level background: Prior antithyroid drug treatment in newly diagnosed Graves' patients lasted under 3 months.

At least ten counts were recorded for this clonotype. What it recognizes is unknown. General study results and limits: Researchers reported studying only peripheral blood, not thyroid tissue.

Per the germline V gene, CDR1 is SGHAT and CDR2 is FQNNGV. The CDR3 is 16 residues long. V gave up 2 bases and J gave up 3 bases, with 16 bases separating them. As to time point: newly diagnosed GD, antithyroid drugs for less than 3 months. With RNA extracted from PBMCs as input, the TCR library was made. The guidelines of the American Thyroid Association were the basis for diagnosing Graves' disease. iRepertoire HTBI primers and Arm-PCR of CDR3 regions built TCR beta libraries. Each CDR3 protein is one row after TCRdb ran MiXCR on the multiplex PCR reads. The sample has around 250,000 distinct CDR3 sequences, 15% to 20% seen once. The data also belong to a second study, concerning T cells in Graves' hyperthyroidism and ophthalmopathy. That paper states: An initial round of RT-PCR targeting the TCR CDR3 relied on the HTBI primer set.

The sequence was collected from a woman in her thirties with Graves disease. V is TRBV11-2 and J is TRBJ1-1; maybe TRBD1 (6 bases). This material consisted of peripheral blood mononuclear cells (PBMCs), taken at new diagnosis, from a patient treated with antithyroid drugs. In DNA form, the CDR3 reads TGTGCCAGCAGCTTAACGGGGGGCGCAGGGGACACTGAAGCTTTCTTT. Translation gives CASSLTGGAGDTEAFF.